Listed here are 5 T cell receptor beta chains from one sample, sequenced in a study of cytotoxic CD8 clonotypes in ibrutinib-treated CLL. Sequencing was performed with immunoSEQ multiplex PCR; in TCRdb, only in-frame clones are kept and a portion is missing. The table lists roughly 51,000 clones, 53% of them singletons. Here the sequenced sample was PBMCs, taken after 12 months of ibrutinib treatment. Receptors were obtained from a human donor with chronic lymphocytic leukemia.

The sample holds a few counts of this clone. This chain uses TRBV2 with TRBJ1-1; the match to TRBD1 covers 8 bases. The V segment lost 7 bases and the J segment 0 bases; nucleotides outside the gene matches: 4. CDR3 length equals 14 residues. Germline CDR1 and CDR2: SNHLY and FYNNEI. The CDR3 coding sequence is TGTGCCAGCACTGGACAGGGAGTGAACACTGAAGCTTTCTTT. This translates into CASTGQGVNTEAFF.

J is TRBJ2-1 and V is TRBV30, with D tentatively TRBD1 or TRBD2 (5 bases each). CDR1 is GTSNPN, CDR2 SVGIG, per germline (reference sequence). The CDR3 loop spans 16 amino acids. V lost 2 bases to trimming and J lost 0 bases, with 14 bases between them. The chain's CDR3 is CAWSKGTVSSYNEQFF. CDR3 nucleotides: TGTGCCTGGAGTAAGGGGACGGTGAGCTCCTACAATGAGCAGTTCTTC.

V is TRBV7-8 and J is TRBJ2-2, with no clear D. With 1 base removed from V and 3 bases from J, the gap between germline ends came to 6 bases. Germline V CDR1 and CDR2: SGHVS, FQNEAQ. The CDR3 is 14 amino acids. The CDR3 DNA sequence: TGTGCCAGCAGCTTAGTGGTCTACACCGGGGAGCTGTTTTTT. It is translated as CASSLVVYTGELFF.

This clone turned up a few times. The chain carries TRBV7-9 and TRBJ2-7; no clear D. This CDR3 region has 13 residues. V gave up 4 bases and J gave up 0 bases, with 7 bases separating them. The V gene's germline CDR1 is SEHNR and CDR2 FQNEAQ (reference sequence). In DNA form, the CDR3 reads TGTGCCAGCAGCTCTATGAGCTCCTACGAGCAGTACTTC. Residues: CASSSMSSYEQYF.

The chain carries TRBV11-2 and TRBJ1-2; 8 nucleotides match TRBD1. Per the germline V gene, CDR1 is SGHAT and CDR2 is FQNNGV. The CDR3 length is 12 residues. The junction had 6 bases not matched to a gene; V was cut back by 5 bases and J by 10 bases. The CDR3 protein is CASSLGQVDYTF. The CDR3 bases are TGTGCCAGCAGCCTGGGACAGGTTGACTACACCTTC. Combining the CDR3 with reference TRBV11-2 and TRBJ1-2 gives the whole variable domain EAGVAQSPRYKIIEKRQSVAFWCNPISGHATLYWYQQILGQGPKLLIQFQNNGVVDDSQLPKDRFSAERLKGVDSTLKIQPAKLEDSAVYLCASSLGQVDYTFGSGTRLTVV.